These T cell receptor beta chains were read from a single sample in a study of T cells expressing NK-cell markers. No DNA is given; TCRdb re-called the 5' RACE reads and lists each CDR3 protein once. In all, the sample yields about 390,000 distinct CDR3 sequences. Input material: blood T cells: a sorted CD56 or NKG2C T cell subset, CD4+ or CD8+ T cells, or bulk PBMC T cells (not recorded which). The receptors stem from a woman in her forties or fifties in good health. Each CDR3 is given with its conserved first and last residue.

v_call,j_call,cdr3_aa
TRBV10-3,TRBJ2-5,CAISAVGETQYF
TRBV20-1,TRBJ1-4,CSARDDGQGAGGWSGANEKLFF
TRBV24-1,TRBJ2-2,CATSPSGTVTNTGELFF
TRBV2,TRBJ2-5,CASSRTSGIGETQYF
TRBV5-6,TRBJ1-1,CASSSTDRQFEAFF
TRBV6-2/TRBV6-3,TRBJ2-5,CASRPGTGTQETQYF
TRBV20-1,TRBJ2-7,CSARFGGGYEQYF
TRBV12-3/TRBV12-4,TRBJ1-2,CASSSPPGNYGYTF
TRBV5-6,TRBJ1-3,CASSSGGLGFYSGNTIYF
TRBV27,TRBJ2-3,CASSSIAGGLTDTQYF
TRBV29-1,TRBJ2-1,CSVVRVSGTGEQFF
TRBV12-3/TRBV12-4,TRBJ2-1,CASRRDPLVQFF
TRBV9,TRBJ2-1,CASSEGQGDDEQFF
TRBV6-5,TRBJ1-2,CASRPRGLGYGYTF
TRBV10-2,TRBJ2-2,CASRTGTGRGGELFF
TRBV5-1,TRBJ2-6,CASSRDRVPGANVLTF
TRBV7-9,TRBJ2-3,CASSFLEGDTQYF
TRBV3-1,TRBJ1-2,CASSQVAGAQAIGYTF
TRBV7-9,TRBJ2-1,CASGGAGVQEQFF
TRBV12-3/TRBV12-4,TRBJ1-2,CASSLAGGHYGYTF
TRBV13,TRBJ2-1,CASSPPQREPYNEQFF
TRBV20-1,TRBJ2-7,CSARRDRGFPEQYF
TRBV5-5,TRBJ1-1,CASSRQRTLNTEAFF
TRBV29-1,TRBJ1-4,CSVLGGGGKLFF
TRBV7-9,TRBJ2-7,CASSQSGPSYEQYF
TRBV5-1,TRBJ2-1,CASGKENSGRAQNEQFF
TRBV5-1,TRBJ2-3,CASSSMFGGTGGTSGDTQYF